This TCR beta chain derives from a study of T cell responses to AZD1222 COVID-19 vaccine. V shed 5 bases, J shed 5 bases, and the junction held 8 bases outside the gene matches. The germline V gene has CDR1 SEHNR and CDR2 FQNEAQ (reference sequence). This CDR3 has 15 amino acids. Concerning this clone itself: Its antigen is not identified.

General observations from the study: Baseline seropositivity characterized only a handful of AZD1222 recipients.

TCRdb's table, derived via immunoSEQ multiplex PCR, lists solely in-frame clones and lacks some. The sample consists of about 150,000 clones, around 90% of them appearing once. The sequences come from peripheral blood, collected on day 0 of AZD1222 vaccination. The source is an adult in good health. This chain uses TRBV7-9 with TRBJ2-7, with TRBD1 identical over 11 bases. The CDR3: CASSHGQGARDEQYF. CDR3 nucleotides: TGTGCCAGCAGCCATGGACAGGGGGCGCGCGACGAGCAGTACTTC.